Listed here are 10 T cell receptor beta chains from one sample, sequenced in a study of metastatic and nonmetastatic thyroid tumors. Patients were all untreated before their thyroid surgery. Through MiXCR, TCRdb re-clonotyped the PCR reads. The data show 30,000 to 45,000 clones, under 30% seen once. The sequenced sample consisted of blood. These receptors originate from a male donor with papillary thyroid cancer or a benign thyroid nodule (not recorded which). Some clones in this sample may be carry-over from other donors' samples.

The V gene is TRBV20-1, the J gene TRBJ1-5, with 10 positions matching TRBD1. CDR3 size: 18 residues. Trimming cost V 0 bases and J 0 bases; bases outside gene matches: 8. Germline CDR1 reads DFQATT; CDR2 reads SNEGSKA (reference sequence). The CDR3 sequence: CSAREGTGALYSNQPQHF. CDR3 DNA sequence: TGCAGTGCTAGAGAGGGGACAGGGGCCCTATATAGCAATCAGCCCCAGCATTTT.

The chain uses TRBV7-6 and TRBJ2-5; D unclear. Trimming stripped 5 bases from V and 1 base from J, with 8 bases between. The CDR3 is 13 residues long. The germline CDR1 and CDR2 sequences are SGHVS and FNYEAQ. This CDR3 is CASSHATQETQYF. The CDR3 nucleotides read TGTGCCAGCAGCCATGCCACCCAAGAGACCCAGTACTTC.

J is TRBJ1-3 and V is TRBV6-1, with D possibly being TRBD1 (6 bases). V lost 6 bases and J lost 1, with 10 bases in between. Per germline, CDR1 MNHNS and CDR2 SASEGT. The length of the CDR3 is 14 residues. CDR3 loop: CASRKQGSGNTIYF. The CDR3 DNA reads as TGTGCCAGCAGAAAACAGGGATCTGGAAACACCATATATTTT.

This clone has at least ten counts. The chain employs TRBV7-8 and TRBJ2-5; 7 bases are shared with TRBD1. This CDR3 spans 14 amino acids. V shed 5 bases, J shed 5 bases, and the junction held 8 bases outside the gene matches. CDR1 SGHVS and CDR2 FQNEAQ come from the germline V gene. CDR3 sequence reads: CASSLNDRVETQYF. CDR3 in DNA: TGTGCCAGCAGCCTAAACGACAGGGTCGAGACCCAGTACTTC.

Ten or more counts support this clone. The chain couples TRBV6-1 to TRBJ2-7; 7 positions match TRBD1. From germline, CDR1 is MNHNS and CDR2 SASEGT. Trimming cost V 6 bases and J 3 bases; bases outside gene matches: 14. The CDR3 length is 16 residues. CDR3 in DNA: TGTGCCAGCAGCACCCCAACCGGGACAGAAGTCTACGAGCAGTACTTC. This gives the protein CASSTPTGTEVYEQYF.

The chain couples TRBV6-1 to TRBJ1-1, with D maybe TRBD1 (6 bases). Trimming shortened V by 6 bases and J by 8 bases, and 16 bases separated the two germline ends. Germline CDR1 and CDR2: MNHNS and SASEGT. The CDR3 consists of 13 residues. As DNA, the CDR3 is TGTGCCAGCAGATTAACAGGGTCCGTGGAAGCTTTCTTT. Encoded protein: CASRLTGSVEAFF.

Ten or more counts support this clone. This chain connects TRBV27 to TRBJ2-7; weak D call: TRBD1 (6 bases). Germline CDR1 is MNHEY and CDR2 is SMNVEV (reference sequence). With 3 bases removed from V and 2 bases from J, the gap between germline ends came to 14 bases. The length of the CDR3 is 15 residues. The CDR3 nucleotides are TGTGCCAGCAGTTTCAGGGGACATACGACCTACGAGCAGTACTTC. Its translation is CASSFRGHTTYEQYF.

CDR3 in DNA: TGCGCCAGCAGCTTGGCTTCCGGCCCGAACACTGAAGCTTTCTTT. Translating gives CASSLASGPNTEAFF. The chain employs TRBV5-1 and TRBJ1-1; D uncertain. The CDR3 contains 15 residues. V lost 0 bases and J 1 base, leaving 10 bases between the germline ends. CDR1 and CDR2 from the germline V gene are SGHRS and YFSETQ. The complete variable domain, with remaining parts taken from reference TRBV5-1 and TRBJ1-1, reads KAGVTQTPRYLIKTRGQQVTLSCSPISGHRSVSWYQQTPGQGLQFLFEYFSETQRNKGNFPGRFSGRQFSNSRSEMNVSTLELGDSALYLCASSLASGPNTEAFFGQGTRLTVV.

By share, this clone counts as medium-sized. The chain employs TRBV20-1 and TRBJ2-7, with 10 positions matching TRBD2. V shed 4 bases and J 0 bases; nucleotides not matched to a gene: 3. This CDR3 is 14 amino acids long. CDR1 is DFQATT, CDR2 SNEGSKA, per germline (reference sequence). The CDR3 protein is CSAKGLASSYEQYF. The CDR3 DNA is TGCAGTGCTAAGGGACTAGCGAGCTCCTACGAGCAGTACTTC.

CDR3 nucleotide sequence: TGTGCCACGCGCCTCACAGGGGCTTATAATTCACCCCTCCACTTT. Its translation: CATRLTGAYNSPLHF. The V call is TRBV10-3, the J call TRBJ1-6; TRBD1 aligns across 7 bases. The CDR3 contains 15 residues. Losses at the gene ends were 10 bases for V and 4 bases for J; bases not matched to a gene: 10. Germline V gene sequence: CDR1 ENHRY, CDR2 SYGVKD.